These T cell receptor beta chains were read from a single sample in a study of early T cells in non-severe SARS-CoV-2 infection. TCRdb reanalysed the 5' RACE reads using MiXCR and keeps one entry per CDR3 protein. Here the sample spans approximately 89,000 distinct CDR3 sequences, about an eighth being singletons. Material: whole blood. Receptors were obtained from an adult who was a healthcare worker with PCR-confirmed SARS-CoV-2 infection or an uninfected control (not recorded which). Both conserved end residues are part of each CDR3. The D gene is left open where the match is weak. Rows may omit the clone size; those that give it use once, few, many or a size class.

TRBJ2-6 | TRBV19 | NA | NA | TGTGCCAGTAGTATTTGGGGGTTTGGCGGGGCCAACGTCCTGACTTTC | CASSIWGFGGANVLTF
TRBJ2-1 | TRBV29-1 | NA | NA | TGCAGCGTTGAAGAAGTGTACAATGAGCAGTTCTTC | CSVEEVYNEQFF
TRBJ2-5 | TRBV7-6 | NA | NA | TGTGCCAGCAGCTCCAGAGGTATACTCCAAGAGACCCAGTACTTC | CASSSRGILQETQYF
TRBJ1-1 | TRBV18 | NA | many | TGTGCCAGCTCACCAAGGCGGATGAACACTGAAGCTTTCTTT | CASSPRRMNTEAFF
TRBJ2-1 | TRBV19 | TRBD2 | NA | TGTGCCAGTAGGGCACTAGCGGGAGGAAACAATGAGCAGTTCTTC | CASRALAGGNNEQFF
TRBJ2-3 | TRBV5-1 | TRBD2 | NA | TGCGCCAGCAGCTCGGAAGGACTAGCGGGGGGCCGTGGTAGCACAGATACGCAGTATTTT | CASSSEGLAGGRGSTDTQYF
TRBJ2-3 | TRBV12-3/TRBV12-4 | NA | many | TGTGCCAGCAGTCAGGGGGGGAGTGCAGATACGCAGTATTTT | CASSQGGSADTQYF
TRBJ2-4 | TRBV20-1 | NA | many | TGCAGTGCTAGAGATATCAGACAGATAGCCAAAAACATTCAGTACTTC | CSARDIRQIAKNIQYF
TRBJ1-2 | TRBV2 | NA | NA | TGTGCCAGCAGTGCCGCCGGGACAACCTATGGCTACACCTTC | CASSAAGTTYGYTF
TRBJ2-1 | TRBV11-3 | TRBD2 | few | TGTGCCAGTACTCCGCACATAGACTCGACTAGCGGGAGTTCCTACAATGAGCAGTTCTTC | CASTPHIDSTSGSSYNEQFF
TRBJ2-7 | TRBV15 | NA | few | TGTGCCACCAGCCCCAGTCCCGGGACCCAGCGCGAGCAGTACTTC | CATSPSPGTQREQYF
TRBJ2-1 | TRBV7-6 | TRBD2 | NA | TGTGCCAGCAGCTTAGGACTAGCTATCGATGAGCAGTTCTTC | CASSLGLAIDEQFF
TRBJ2-7 | TRBV20-1 | TRBD2 | NA | TGCAGTGCTAGAAGCCTAGCGGGATTCCCCTACGAGCAGTACTTC | CSARSLAGFPYEQYF
TRBJ1-6 | TRBV12-3/TRBV12-4 | NA | NA | TGTGCCAGCAGCTCTGATAATTCACCCCTCCACTTT | CASSSDNSPLHF
TRBJ2-7 | TRBV7-2 | NA | many | TGTGCCAGCAGTCCCGTTAACGAGCAGTACTTC | CASSPVNEQYF
TRBJ2-7 | TRBV4-1 | NA | NA | TGCGCCAGCAGCCAAGATACAGGGAATTCCTACGAGCAGTACTTC | CASSQDTGNSYEQYF